These T cell receptor beta chains were read from a single sample in a study of T cell repertoires in cytomegalovirus infection. TCRdb passed the reads through MiXCR, listing each CDR3 protein once. The sample has about 920,000 distinct CDR3 sequences, roughly 30% seen once. Their recognized antigens are unknown. The sequences come from cultured CD8+ T cells from PBMCs, collected from culture after CMV antigen stimulation. The source is a human donor in good health (CMV status not recorded). Some clones in this sample may be carry-over from other donors' samples. The conserved cysteine and the conserved F or W are not part of the CDR3 here.

cdr3_aa	v_call
ASSPIGVVQPQH	TRBV6-2/TRBV6-3
ASSVEGGPHSYYNEQF	TRBV9
ATAGGLNQF	TRBV19
ASSLGTTGPDSYEQY	TRBV7-9
ASSLARSQLF	TRBV7-6
VSSALRGTSTDTQY	TRBV7-6
ASSSRDRDTQY	TRBV12-3/TRBV12-4
ASLIGGTDTQY	TRBV19
ASSSQVAGSSYEQY	TRBV7-9
ASSFPGYQETQY	TRBV13
ASSLIGTSTNEKLF	TRBV7-6
ASSLGGGIGETQY	TRBV5-1
SDLETVYGYT	TRBV29-1
ASSLSPSTSEKLF	TRBV12-3/TRBV12-4
ASSGGQGALEKLF	TRBV5-4
ASSMDDNSGNTIY	TRBV19
ASSYSREGVTYNEQF	TRBV6-2/TRBV6-3
ASSYPTSGAKNIQY	TRBV6-2/TRBV6-3
ASSALLAGGLYNEQF	TRBV9
ASVKSGYYNEQF	TRBV27
ASSSTVSNQPQH	TRBV28
ASSLSAGYRAYNEQF	TRBV27
ASSSDMGEQPQH	TRBV5-8
ASSHRDRGAYQPQH	TRBV7-8
ASSFSGGPSYNEQF	TRBV12-3/TRBV12-4
ASSSTGAGELF	TRBV7-2
ASSNRDRTGYT	TRBV7-6
ASRGGIHAQETQY	TRBV11-2
ASSQVFDGNQPQH	TRBV4-2
ASSLDVVYNEQF	TRBV11-2
ASSYYWGQDAYEQY	TRBV6-5
AISGAGTLTNYGYT	TRBV10-3
ARGRRTGANYGYT	TRBV2
ASSYRAGGSDEQF	TRBV6-2/TRBV6-3
ASSPRDVYYEQY	TRBV3-1
ASSISNEQF	TRBV19
AIFSNYGYT	TRBV10-3
ASSDGQFNSPLH	TRBV6-6
ASSYSGTPPYNEQF	TRBV6-5
ASSYSGDNLEAF	TRBV6-8
ASSRPGANEQF	TRBV7-9
ASSSRASTDTQY	TRBV7-6
ASSRAGANTGELF	TRBV4-1
ASSFPPTQGESATNEKLF	TRBV28
ASRELYNEQF	TRBV6-1
ASSLLGPPGEKLF	TRBV7-8
ASRSTGGNGNTIY	TRBV2
ASSLMGAEAF	TRBV7-6
ASGPGTGSGSETQY	TRBV12-5
ASSRKRGRTDTQY	TRBV14
ASSLDSNQPQH	TRBV5-1
ATSRDLDIAYEQY	TRBV15
ASSQALTRGQSYGYT	TRBV4-1
ASSGGGVAKNIQY	TRBV7-9